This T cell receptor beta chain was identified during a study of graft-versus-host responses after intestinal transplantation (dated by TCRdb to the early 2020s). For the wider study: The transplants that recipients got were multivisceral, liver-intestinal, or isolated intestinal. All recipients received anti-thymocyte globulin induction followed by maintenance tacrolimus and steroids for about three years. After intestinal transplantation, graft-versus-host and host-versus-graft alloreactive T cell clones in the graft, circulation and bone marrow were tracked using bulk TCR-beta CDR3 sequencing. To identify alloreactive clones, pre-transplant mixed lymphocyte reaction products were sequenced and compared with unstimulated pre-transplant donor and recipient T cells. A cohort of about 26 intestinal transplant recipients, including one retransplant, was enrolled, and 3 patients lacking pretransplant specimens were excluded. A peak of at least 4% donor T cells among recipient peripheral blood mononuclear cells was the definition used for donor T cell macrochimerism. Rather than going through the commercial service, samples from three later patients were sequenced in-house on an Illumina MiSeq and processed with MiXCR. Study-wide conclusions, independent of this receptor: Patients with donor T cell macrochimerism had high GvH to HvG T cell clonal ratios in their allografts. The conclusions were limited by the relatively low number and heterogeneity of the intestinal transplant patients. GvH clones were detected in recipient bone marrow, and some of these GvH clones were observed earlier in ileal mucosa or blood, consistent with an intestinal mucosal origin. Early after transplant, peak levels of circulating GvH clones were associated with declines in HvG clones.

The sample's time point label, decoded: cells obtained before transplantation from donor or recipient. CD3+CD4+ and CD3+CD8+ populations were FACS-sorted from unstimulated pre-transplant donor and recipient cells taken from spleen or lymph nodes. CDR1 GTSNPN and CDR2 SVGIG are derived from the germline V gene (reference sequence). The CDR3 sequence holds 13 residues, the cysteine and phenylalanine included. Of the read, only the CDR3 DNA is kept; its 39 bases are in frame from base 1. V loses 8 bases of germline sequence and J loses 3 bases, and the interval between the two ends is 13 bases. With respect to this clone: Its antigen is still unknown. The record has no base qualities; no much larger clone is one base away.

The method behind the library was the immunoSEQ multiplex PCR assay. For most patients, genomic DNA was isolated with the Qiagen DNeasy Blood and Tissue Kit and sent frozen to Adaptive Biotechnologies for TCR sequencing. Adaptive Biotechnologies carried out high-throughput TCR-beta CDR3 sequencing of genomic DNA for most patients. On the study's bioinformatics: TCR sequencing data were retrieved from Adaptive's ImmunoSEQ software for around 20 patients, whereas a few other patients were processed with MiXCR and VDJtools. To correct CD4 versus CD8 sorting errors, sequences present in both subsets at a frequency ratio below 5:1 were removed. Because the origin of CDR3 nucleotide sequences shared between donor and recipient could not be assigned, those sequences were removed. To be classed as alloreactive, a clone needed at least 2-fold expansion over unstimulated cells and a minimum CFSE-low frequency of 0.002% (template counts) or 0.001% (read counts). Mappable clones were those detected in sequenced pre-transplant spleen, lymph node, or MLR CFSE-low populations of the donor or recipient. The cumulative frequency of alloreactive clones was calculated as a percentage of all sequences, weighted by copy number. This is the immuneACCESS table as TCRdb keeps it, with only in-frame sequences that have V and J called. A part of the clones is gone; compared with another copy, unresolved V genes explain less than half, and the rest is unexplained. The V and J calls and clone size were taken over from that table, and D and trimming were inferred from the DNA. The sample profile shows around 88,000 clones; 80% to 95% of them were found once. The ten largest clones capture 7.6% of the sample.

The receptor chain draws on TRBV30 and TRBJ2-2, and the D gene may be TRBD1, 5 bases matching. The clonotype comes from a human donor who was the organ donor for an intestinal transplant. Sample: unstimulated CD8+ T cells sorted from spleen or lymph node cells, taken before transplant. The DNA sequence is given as TGTGCCGCGGCAGGGCCTTACACCGGGGAGCTGTTTTTT. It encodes CAAAGPYTGELFF.